This TCR beta chain was profiled in a study of T cells in tuberculosis. Study details: CD1B tetramers identified T cells specific for mycobacterial lipid GMM.

Time point described: new active TB diagnosis, blood taken before or within 7 days of starting treatment. Germline V gives CDR1 MNHEY, CDR2 SVGAGI. V lost 2 bases and J lost 2; bases outside the gene matches: 8. This CDR3 is 16 amino acids long. Produced via immunoSEQ multiplex PCR; TCRdb's table is partial and in-frame only. The sample lists 30,000 to 40,000 clones, 80% to 95% occurring once. This receptor was identified in an adult with tuberculosis. The source material was PBMCs, sampled at tuberculosis diagnosis. The rearrangement joins TRBV6-5 to TRBJ2-7; 8 bases match TRBD2. This chain's CDR3 is CASSYGPSGFTYEQYF. The CDR3 region has the DNA TGTGCCAGCAGTTACGGGCCTAGCGGGTTCACCTACGAGCAGTACTTC.